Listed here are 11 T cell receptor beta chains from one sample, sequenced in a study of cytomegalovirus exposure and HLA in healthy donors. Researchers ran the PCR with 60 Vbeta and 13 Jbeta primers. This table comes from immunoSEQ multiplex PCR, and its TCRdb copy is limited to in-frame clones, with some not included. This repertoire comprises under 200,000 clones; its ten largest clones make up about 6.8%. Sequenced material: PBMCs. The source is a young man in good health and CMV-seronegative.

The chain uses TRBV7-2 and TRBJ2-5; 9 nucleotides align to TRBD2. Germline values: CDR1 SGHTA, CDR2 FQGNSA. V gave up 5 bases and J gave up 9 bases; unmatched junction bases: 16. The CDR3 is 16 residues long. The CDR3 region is CASSQSRLAASGAQYF. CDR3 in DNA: TGTGCCAGCAGCCAATCTCGACTAGCGGCCTCAGGGGCCCAGTACTTC.

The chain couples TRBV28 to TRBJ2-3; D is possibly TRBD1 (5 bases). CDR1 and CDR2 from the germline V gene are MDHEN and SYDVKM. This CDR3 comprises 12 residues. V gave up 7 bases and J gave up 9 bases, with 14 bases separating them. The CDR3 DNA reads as TGTGCCAGCACGGCCAGGGTCAGAACGCAGTATTTT. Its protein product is CASTARVRTQYF.

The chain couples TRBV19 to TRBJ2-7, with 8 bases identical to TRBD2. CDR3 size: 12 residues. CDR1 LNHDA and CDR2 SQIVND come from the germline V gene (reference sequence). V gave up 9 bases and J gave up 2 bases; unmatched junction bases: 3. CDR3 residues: CASGGVTYEQYF. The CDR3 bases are TGTGCCAGCGGGGGGGTTACCTACGAGCAGTACTTC.

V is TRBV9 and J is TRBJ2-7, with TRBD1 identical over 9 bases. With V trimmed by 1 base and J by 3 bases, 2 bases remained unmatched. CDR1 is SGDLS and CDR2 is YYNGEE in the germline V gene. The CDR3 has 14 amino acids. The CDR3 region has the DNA TGTGCCAGCAGCGTAAGGACAGGGGACTACGAGCAGTACTTC. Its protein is CASSVRTGDYEQYF.

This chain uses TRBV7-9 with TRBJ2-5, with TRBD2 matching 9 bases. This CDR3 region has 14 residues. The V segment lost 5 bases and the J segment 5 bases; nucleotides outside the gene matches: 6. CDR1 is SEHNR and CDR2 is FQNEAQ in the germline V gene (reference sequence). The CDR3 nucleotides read TGTGCCAGCAGCGACGGACTAGCGCGGGAGACCCAGTACTTC. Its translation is CASSDGLARETQYF.

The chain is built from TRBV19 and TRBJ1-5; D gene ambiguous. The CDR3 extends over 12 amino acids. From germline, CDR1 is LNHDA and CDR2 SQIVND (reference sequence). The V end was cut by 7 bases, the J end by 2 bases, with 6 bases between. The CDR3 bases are TGTGCCAGTAAGCAGGGCAATCAGCCCCAGCATTTT. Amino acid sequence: CASKQGNQPQHF.

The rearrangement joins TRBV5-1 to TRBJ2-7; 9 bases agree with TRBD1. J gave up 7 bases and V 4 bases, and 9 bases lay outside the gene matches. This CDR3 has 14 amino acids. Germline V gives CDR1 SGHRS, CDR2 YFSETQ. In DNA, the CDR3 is TGCGCCAGCAGCCCCCTCGACAGGGGGTGGGAGCAGTACTTC. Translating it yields CASSPLDRGWEQYF.

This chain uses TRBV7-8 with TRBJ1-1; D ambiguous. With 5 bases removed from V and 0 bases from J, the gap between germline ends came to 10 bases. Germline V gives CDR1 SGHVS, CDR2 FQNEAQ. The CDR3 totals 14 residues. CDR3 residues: CASSLVHMNTEAFF. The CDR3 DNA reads TGTGCCAGCAGCCTAGTCCACATGAACACTGAAGCTTTCTTT.

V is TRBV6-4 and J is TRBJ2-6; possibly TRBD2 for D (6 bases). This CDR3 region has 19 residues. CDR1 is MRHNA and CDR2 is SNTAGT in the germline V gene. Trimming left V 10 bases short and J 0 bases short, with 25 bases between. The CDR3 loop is CATLGTPETPGSGANVLTF. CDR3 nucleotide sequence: TGTGCCACCCTTGGGACTCCAGAGACCCCAGGCTCTGGGGCCAACGTCCTGACTTTC.

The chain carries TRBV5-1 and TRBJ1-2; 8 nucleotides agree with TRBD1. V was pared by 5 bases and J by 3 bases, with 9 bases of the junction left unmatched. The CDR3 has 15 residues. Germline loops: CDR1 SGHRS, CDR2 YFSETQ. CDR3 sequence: CASSSGGVLDYGYTF. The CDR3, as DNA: TGCGCCAGCAGTTCAGGGGGCGTTTTGGACTATGGCTACACCTTC.

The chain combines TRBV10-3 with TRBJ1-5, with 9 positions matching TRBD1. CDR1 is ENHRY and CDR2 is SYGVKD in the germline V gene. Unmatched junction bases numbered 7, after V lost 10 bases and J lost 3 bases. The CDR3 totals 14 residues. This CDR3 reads CASTGGIDNQPQHF. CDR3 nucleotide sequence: TGTGCCAGCACAGGGGGCATCGACAATCAGCCCCAGCATTTT.